One and the same sample provided the 23 T cell receptor beta chains below, sequenced in a study of T cell repertoires in cytomegalovirus infection. Each CDR3 protein is one row after TCRdb ran MiXCR on the reads. Counted here are 250,000 or so distinct CDR3 sequences, approximately 8.3% occurring once; the ten biggest clones make up roughly 15%. The sample taken for sequencing was PBMCs. The receptor set was obtained from a human donor in good health (CMV status not recorded). Some clones in this sample may be carry-over from other donors' samples.

This clonotype was seen a few times. The chain is built from TRBV10-3 and TRBJ1-3, with D possibly being TRBD1 (5 bases). CDR1 ENHRY and CDR2 SYGVKD come from the germline V gene. Trimming pared 0 bases from V and 4 bases from J, leaving 13 bases between. The CDR3 consists of 16 residues. The CDR3 region is CAISESLRGAGNTIYF. The DNA for the CDR3 is TGTGCCATCAGTGAGTCGTTGAGGGGAGCCGGAAACACCATATATTTT.

The V call is TRBV7-2, the J call TRBJ2-4, with D maybe TRBD1 (8 bases). This CDR3 spans 17 amino acids. The germline CDR1 and CDR2 sequences are SGHTA and FQGNSA. V gave up 2 bases and J gave up 0 bases, with 14 bases separating them. DNA of the CDR3: TGTGCCAGCAGCTTAAGGACAGGGAGGGGAGCCAAAAACATTCAGTACTTC. It specifies CASSLRTGRGAKNIQYF.

This clonotype was counted ten times or more. The rearrangement links TRBV7-2 to TRBJ1-2, with D tentatively TRBD1 (6 bases). Germline values: CDR1 SGHTA, CDR2 FQGNSA. The CDR3 has 13 amino acids. With 2 bases removed from V and 7 bases from J, the gap between germline ends came to 11 bases. Here the CDR3 reads CASSLNRVLGYTF. In DNA, the CDR3 is TGTGCCAGCAGCTTAAACAGGGTTCTTGGCTACACCTTC. The whole variable domain, filled in from reference TRBV7-2 and TRBJ1-2, reads GAGVSQSPSNKVTEKGKDVELRCDPISGHTALYWYRQSLGQGLEFLIYFQGNSAPDKSGLPSDRFSAERTGGSVSTLTIQRTQQEDSAVYLCASSLNRVLGYTFGSGTRLTVV.

The J gene is TRBJ2-3, the V gene TRBV20-1, with 7 nucleotides matching TRBD2. Germline V gene lookup returns CDR1 DFQATT and CDR2 SNEGSKA (reference sequence). The CDR3 is made up of 16 amino acids. Trimming at V came to 6 bases and at J to 1 base, leaving 13 bases not matched to a gene. DNA for the CDR3: TGCAGTGCCCCCAAAGGGGCGGGAGACGGCACAGATACGCAGTATTTT. Its protein product is CSAPKGAGDGTDTQYF.

This clonotype appeared many times. The chain uses TRBV27 and TRBJ1-5; D is uncertain. V lost 3 bases to trimming and J lost 3 bases, with 18 bases between them. CDR1 is MNHEY, CDR2 SMNVEV, per germline (reference sequence). CDR3 length: 17 residues. Written as DNA, the CDR3 is TGTGCCAGCAGTTTGGATCCCCGGCGGGCGGCCAATCAGCCCCAGCATTTT. Residues: CASSLDPRRAANQPQHF.

In this sample, this clonotype turned up many times. This chain joins TRBV2 and TRBJ2-2; D might be TRBD1 (5 bases). Germline CDR1 SNHLY, CDR2 FYNNEI. The CDR3 runs 12 residues. DNA for the CDR3: TGTGCTGCAGGACAAGTCACCGGGGAGCTGTTTTTT. Its translation: CAAGQVTGELFF. Variable domain in full (rest from reference TRBV2 and TRBJ2-2): EPEVTQTPSHQVTQMGQEVILRCVPISNHLYFYWYRQILGQKVEFLVSFYNNEISEKSEIFDDQFSVERPDGSNFTLKIRSTKLEDSAMYFCAAGQVTGELFFGEGSRLTVL.

The chain uses TRBV4-2 and TRBJ2-6, with TRBD2 as a possible D gene (5 bases). Germline CDR1 reads LGHNA; CDR2 reads YNFKEQ. Trimming left V 1 base short and J 0 bases short, with 10 bases between. The CDR3 loop spans 17 amino acids. CDR3 protein: CASSQGRTASGANVLTF. DNA for the CDR3: TGTGCCAGCAGCCAAGGGAGGACGGCCTCTGGGGCCAACGTCCTGACTTTC.

Ten or more counts support this clonotype. The chain employs TRBV7-2 and TRBJ2-1, with 7 bases aligning to TRBD2. The CDR3 has 16 amino acids. With V trimmed by 3 bases and J by 5 bases, 10 bases remained unmatched. The V gene's germline CDR1 is SGHTA and CDR2 FQGNSA. CDR3 bases: TGTGCCAGCAGCTTGGGACCCAGCGGGGCGAACAATGAGCAGTTCTTC. Translation: CASSLGPSGANNEQFF.

V gene TRBV28 combines with J gene TRBJ1-2; TRBD1 is a possible D gene (5 bases). This CDR3 has 12 residues. Deletions cut 11 bases from V and 5 bases from J, with 15 bases between. The V gene's germline CDR1 is MDHEN and CDR2 SYDVKM. The CDR3 nucleotides read TGTGCCTCCAAAGACAGTGGATATGGCTACACCTTC. Translating gives CASKDSGYGYTF.

In its sample, this clonotype was seen many times. The genes are TRBV7-2 and TRBJ2-7, with D perhaps TRBD1 or TRBD2 (5 bases each). Germline V lookup: CDR1 SGHTA, CDR2 FQGNSA. V lost 1 base, J lost 8 bases, and 12 bases lay in between. This CDR3 contains 13 residues. CDR3 bases: TGTGCCAGCAGCTTAGTCGGGGCCGTTCAGCAGTACTTC. Translation: CASSLVGAVQQYF.

This clonotype was seen a few times. V gene TRBV6-6 combines with J gene TRBJ2-1, with TRBD2 matching over 8 bases. Germline trimming cut 4 bases from V and 8 bases from J; bases unmatched to any gene: 10. The CDR3 consists of 15 residues. Germline V gene data show CDR1 as MNHNY and CDR2 as SVGAGI (reference sequence). The CDR3 spells CASSSGTSRFDEQFF. The DNA of the CDR3 is TGTGCCAGCAGTTCCGGGACTAGTAGGTTCGATGAGCAGTTCTTC.

This clonotype was observed many times. This chain links TRBV7-3 with TRBJ2-3, with a weak D call TRBD1 (6 bases). Germline V CDR1 and CDR2: SGHTA, FQGTGA. The CDR3 spans 13 residues. Trimming removed 6 bases at V and 6 bases at J, with 13 bases between. For the CDR3, the DNA is TGTGCCAGCAGTAGGGGGAGTGGCGATACGCAGTATTTT. It specifies CASSRGSGDTQYF. Full variable domain (remainder filled in from reference TRBV7-3 and TRBJ2-3): GAGVSQTPSNKVTEKGKYVELRCDPISGHTALYWYRQSLGQGPEFLIYFQGTGAADDSGLPNDRFFAVRPEGSVSTLKIQRTERGDSAVYLCASSRGSGDTQYFGPGTRLTVL.

The genes are TRBV4-3 and TRBJ1-6; the D is unclear. Germline V lookup: CDR1 LGHNA, CDR2 YSLEER. The CDR3 runs to 14 residues. Trimming stripped 4 bases from V and 7 bases from J, with 11 bases between. In nucleotides, the CDR3 is TGCGCCAGCAGCCCCCACTCCGGCAATTCACCCCTCCACTTT. Translating gives CASSPHSGNSPLHF.

This chain joins TRBV20-1 and TRBJ2-6, with a tentative D call TRBD2 (5 bases). This CDR3 contains 15 residues. CDR1 and CDR2 (germline): DFQATT, SNEGSKA (reference sequence). Trimming took off 4 bases at V and 0 bases at J, with 10 bases between the two ends. CDR3 nucleotide sequence: TGCAGTGCTAACCCCGGGATCTCTGGGGCCAACGTCCTGACTTTC. Translated: CSANPGISGANVLTF.

The sample holds a few counts of this clonotype. The rearrangement joins TRBV29-1 to TRBJ2-2, with TRBD2 identical over 7 bases. Germline CDR1 SQVTM, CDR2 ANQGSEA. Trimming cost V 6 bases and J 4 bases; bases outside gene matches: 20. CDR3 length: 18 amino acids. In DNA, the CDR3 is TGCAGCGTGGGCCGGGGGGTCGACAGTCTCGCGCGCACCGGGGAGCTGTTTTTT. It specifies CSVGRGVDSLARTGELFF.

The V and J genes are TRBV20-1 and TRBJ2-1; TRBD2 matches 16 bases. V was pared by 5 bases and J by 8 bases, with 15 bases of the junction left unmatched. Germline CDR1 is DFQATT and CDR2 is SNEGSKA (reference sequence). The CDR3 consists of 18 residues. CDR3 in DNA: TGCAGTGCTCCGGGAGGTGGGACTAGCGGGAGGGCCGGGTATGAGCAGTTCTTC. Its translation is CSAPGGGTSGRAGYEQFF.

This chain joins TRBV7-9 and TRBJ2-6; the D gene is possibly TRBD1 (5 bases). V shed 0 bases and J shed 0 bases, with 9 bases lying between them. CDR1 and CDR2 from the germline V gene are SEHNR and FQNEAQ (reference sequence). CDR3 length equals 17 residues. In nucleotides, the CDR3 is TGTGCCAGCAGCTTAGCTACAGGTTCCTCTGGGGCCAACGTCCTGACTTTC. Its translation is CASSLATGSSGANVLTF.

The chain couples TRBV7-2 to TRBJ1-1; D is unresolved. This CDR3 is 15 amino acids long. V lost 4 bases and J lost 4, with 16 bases in between. CDR1 and CDR2 from the germline V gene are SGHTA and FQGNSA. CDR3 sequence: CASSSRATVGTEAFF. In nucleotides, the CDR3 is TGTGCCAGCAGCTCCCGAGCAACGGTAGGCACTGAAGCTTTCTTT.

This rearrangement joins TRBV20-1 to TRBJ2-5; D may match TRBD1 or TRBD2 (5 bases each). This CDR3 comprises 15 residues. Trimming left V 0 bases short and J 1 base short, with 12 bases between. Germline CDR1 DFQATT, CDR2 SNEGSKA (reference sequence). CDR3 region: CSARDWGSGQETQYF. DNA of the CDR3: TGCAGTGCTAGAGATTGGGGGAGCGGCCAAGAGACCCAGTACTTC.

The chain combines TRBV11-2 with TRBJ2-4; D possibly corresponds to TRBD1 (5 bases). CDR3 length equals 16 residues. Per germline, CDR1 SGHAT and CDR2 FQNNGV. Trimming stripped 3 bases from V and 0 bases from J, with 12 bases between. CDR3 bases: TGTGCCAGCAGCTTTTCGACAGTATTAGCCAAAAACATTCAGTACTTC. Protein: CASSFSTVLAKNIQYF.

Many counts were recorded for this clonotype. The rearrangement joins TRBV7-8 to TRBJ2-7, with TRBD2 matching over 15 bases. J lost 0 bases, V lost 5 bases, and 5 bases had no gene match. The CDR3 is made up of 17 amino acids. Germline V gene lookup returns CDR1 SGHVS and CDR2 FQNEAQ. The CDR3 region is CASSKGLAGGFSYEQYF. The CDR3, as DNA: TGTGCCAGCAGCAAGGGACTAGCGGGAGGTTTCTCCTACGAGCAGTACTTC.

The chain links TRBV28 to TRBJ1-6, with D uncertain. Germline CDR1 MDHEN, CDR2 SYDVKM. This CDR3 region has 13 residues. V lost 9 bases and J 7 bases, leaving 13 bases between the germline ends. In nucleotides, the CDR3 is TGTGCCAGTGGGCGATTGAAAAATTCACCCCTCCACTTT. The encoded protein is CASGRLKNSPLHF. Full variable domain (missing parts from reference TRBV28 and TRBJ1-6): DVKVTQSSRYLVKRTGEKVFLECVQDMDHENMFWYRQDPGLGLRLIYFSYDVKMKEKGDIPEGYSVSREKKERFSLILESASTNQTSMYLCASGRLKNSPLHFGNGTRLTVT.

This clonotype appeared many times. The chain couples TRBV19 to TRBJ1-2; D ambiguous. The V gene's germline CDR1 is LNHDA and CDR2 SQIVND (reference sequence). The ends were cut back, 5 bases at V and 6 bases at J, with 16 bases in the middle. The CDR3 has 14 residues. CDR3 loop: CASSPQTPRDGYTF. CDR3 coding DNA: TGTGCCAGTAGTCCCCAGACACCGCGAGATGGCTACACCTTC.